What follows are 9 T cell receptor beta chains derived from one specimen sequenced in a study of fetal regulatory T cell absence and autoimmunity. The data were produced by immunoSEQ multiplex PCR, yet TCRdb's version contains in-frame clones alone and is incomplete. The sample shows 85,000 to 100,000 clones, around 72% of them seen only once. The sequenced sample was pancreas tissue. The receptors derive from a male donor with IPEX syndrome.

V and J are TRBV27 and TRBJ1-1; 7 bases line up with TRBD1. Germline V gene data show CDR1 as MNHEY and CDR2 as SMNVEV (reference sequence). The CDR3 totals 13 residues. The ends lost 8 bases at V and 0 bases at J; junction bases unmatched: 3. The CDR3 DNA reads TGTGCCAGCTCGACAGGGCTGAACACTGAAGCTTTCTTT. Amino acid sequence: CASSTGLNTEAFF.

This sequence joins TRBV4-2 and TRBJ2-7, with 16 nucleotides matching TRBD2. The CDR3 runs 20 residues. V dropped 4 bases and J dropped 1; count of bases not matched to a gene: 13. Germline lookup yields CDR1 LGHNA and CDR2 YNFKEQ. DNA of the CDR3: TGTGCCAGCAGCCGCGTCTCAATGGGACTAGCGGGAGGGCAGTCCTACGAGCAGTACTTC. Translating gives CASSRVSMGLAGGQSYEQYF.

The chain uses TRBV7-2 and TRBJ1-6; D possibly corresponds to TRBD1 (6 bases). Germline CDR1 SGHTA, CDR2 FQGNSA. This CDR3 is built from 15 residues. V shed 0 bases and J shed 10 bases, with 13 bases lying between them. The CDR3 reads CASSLASLGGSPLHF. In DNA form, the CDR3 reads TGTGCCAGCAGCTTAGCGAGTCTAGGGGGGTCACCCCTCCACTTT. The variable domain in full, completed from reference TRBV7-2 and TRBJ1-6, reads GAGVSQSPSNKVTEKGKDVELRCDPISGHTALYWYRQSLGQGLEFLIYFQGNSAPDKSGLPSDRFSAERTGGSVSTLTIQRTQQEDSAVYLCASSLASLGGSPLHFGNGTRLTVT.

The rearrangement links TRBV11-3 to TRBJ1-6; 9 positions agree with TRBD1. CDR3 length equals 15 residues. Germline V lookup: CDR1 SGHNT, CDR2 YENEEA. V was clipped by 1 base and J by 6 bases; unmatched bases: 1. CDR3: CASSLAGQGNSPLHF. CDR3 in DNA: TGTGCCAGCAGCTTAGCGGGACAGGGTAATTCACCCCTCCACTTT.

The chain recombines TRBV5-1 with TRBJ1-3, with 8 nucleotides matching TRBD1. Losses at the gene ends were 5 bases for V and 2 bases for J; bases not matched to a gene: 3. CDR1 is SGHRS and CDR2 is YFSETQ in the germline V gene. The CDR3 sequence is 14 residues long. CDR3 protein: CASSSQGAGNTIYF. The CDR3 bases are TGCGCCAGCAGTTCACAGGGGGCTGGAAACACCATATATTTT. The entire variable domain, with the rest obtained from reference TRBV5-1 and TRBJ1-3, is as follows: KAGVTQTPRYLIKTRGQQVTLSCSPISGHRSVSWYQQTPGQGLQFLFEYFSETQRNKGNFPGRFSGRQFSNSRSEMNVSTLELGDSALYLCASSSQGAGNTIYFGEGSWLTVV.

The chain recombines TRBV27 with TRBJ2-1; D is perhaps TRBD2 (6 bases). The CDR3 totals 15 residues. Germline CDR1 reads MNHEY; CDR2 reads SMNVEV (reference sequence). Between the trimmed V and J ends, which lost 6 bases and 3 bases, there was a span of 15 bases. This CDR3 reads CASRPQAGVYNEQFF. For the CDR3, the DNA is TGTGCCAGCAGGCCCCAAGCGGGCGTCTACAATGAGCAGTTCTTC.

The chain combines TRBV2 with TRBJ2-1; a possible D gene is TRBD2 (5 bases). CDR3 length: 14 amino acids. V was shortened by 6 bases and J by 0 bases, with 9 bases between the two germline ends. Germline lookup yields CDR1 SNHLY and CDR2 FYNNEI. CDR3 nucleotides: TGTGCCAGCAGCGGACTGAGCTCCTACAATGAGCAGTTCTTC. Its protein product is CASSGLSSYNEQFF.

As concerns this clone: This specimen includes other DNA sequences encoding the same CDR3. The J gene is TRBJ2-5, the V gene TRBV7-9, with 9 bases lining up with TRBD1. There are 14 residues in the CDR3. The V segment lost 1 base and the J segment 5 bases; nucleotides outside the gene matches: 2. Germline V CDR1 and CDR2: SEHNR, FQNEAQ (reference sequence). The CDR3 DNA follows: TGTGCCAGCAGCTTAGGGACAGGGGAGGAGACCCAGTACTTC. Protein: CASSLGTGEETQYF.

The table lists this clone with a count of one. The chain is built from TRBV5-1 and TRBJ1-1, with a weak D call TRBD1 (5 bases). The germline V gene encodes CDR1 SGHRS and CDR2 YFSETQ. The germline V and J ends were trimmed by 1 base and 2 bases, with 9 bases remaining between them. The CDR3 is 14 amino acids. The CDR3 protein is CASSLRGTNTEAFF. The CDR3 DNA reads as TGCGCCAGCAGCTTGAGGGGTACAAACACTGAAGCTTTCTTT. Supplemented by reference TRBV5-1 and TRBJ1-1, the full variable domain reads KAGVTQTPRYLIKTRGQQVTLSCSPISGHRSVSWYQQTPGQGLQFLFEYFSETQRNKGNFPGRFSGRQFSNSRSEMNVSTLELGDSALYLCASSLRGTNTEAFFGQGTRLTVV.